This TCR beta chain was retrieved from a study of molecular identifiers for immune sequencing clone quantification. Study-wide results and limits: One cell's worth of spiked Jurkat TCR RNA was reportedly detectable among about 930,000 naive cells.

The sample holds many counts of this clonotype. Its antigen is unidentified. This CDR3 spans 14 amino acids. Germline CDR1 MGHRA, CDR2 YSYEKL. V trimming: 3 bases; J trimming: 5 bases; junction bases outside the gene matches: 3. Sorting recovered naive CD8 T cells on a CD8+CD4-CCR7+CD45RA+ profile. TCRdb re-analysed the PCR reads in MiXCR, keeping a single row per CDR3 protein. The sample records about 320,000 distinct CDR3 sequences, 20% to 25% being singletons. The origin of this receptor is a human donor in good health. Some libraries in this study had Jurkat cell RNA spiked in. The sequenced material came from naive CD8+ T cells from blood, with Jurkat cell RNA spiked in. Subset of the sample: FACS-sorted CD8+CD4-CCR7+CD45RA+ naive T cells. The J gene is TRBJ1-5, the V gene TRBV4-1, with TRBD1 matching 8 bases. CDR3: CASSHRGHDQPQHF. CDR3 DNA sequence: TGCGCCAGCAGCCACAGGGGGCACGATCAGCCCCAGCATTTT.